The 2 T cell receptor beta chains reported below all come from one sample, sequenced in a study of blood T cell repertoires in COVID-19. The protocol was immunoSEQ multiplex PCR, while the TCRdb copy is restricted to in-frame clones and leaves out a portion. The sample yields over 200,000 clones, approximately 90% seen once. Sequences were obtained from PBMCs or T cells enriched from blood (not recorded which). The receptors shown here come from a man aged 25-40 years who had recovered from COVID-19.

This clone was picked up a small number of times. The J gene is TRBJ2-7, the V gene TRBV6-2 or TRBV6-3; tentative D call: TRBD2 (6 bases). In germline, CDR1 is MNHEY, CDR2 SVGEGT. Trimming pared 5 bases from V and 2 bases from J, leaving 16 bases between. The CDR3 totals 15 residues. The CDR3 bases are TGTGCCAGCAGTGATCCCGGGACTTACCCCTACGAGCAGTACTTC. Translated, it gives CASSDPGTYPYEQYF.

The chain has TRBV7-9 and TRBJ2-6, with a tentative D call TRBD1 (6 bases). Germline lookup yields CDR1 SEHNR and CDR2 FQNEAQ (reference sequence). V was cut by 6 bases and J by 3 bases, with 18 bases left in between. CDR3 size: 17 residues. The CDR3, as DNA: TGTGCCAGCAGTCGATTACAGGGTAAAGGTGGGGCCAACGTCCTGACTTTC. Its translation is CASSRLQGKGGANVLTF. The full variable domain, completed using reference TRBV7-9 and TRBJ2-6, is DTGVSQNPRHKITKRGQNVTFRCDPISEHNRLYWYRQTLGQGPEFLTYFQNEAQLEKSRLLSDRFSAERPKGSFSTLEIQRTEQGDSAMYLCASSRLQGKGGANVLTFGAGSRLTVL.